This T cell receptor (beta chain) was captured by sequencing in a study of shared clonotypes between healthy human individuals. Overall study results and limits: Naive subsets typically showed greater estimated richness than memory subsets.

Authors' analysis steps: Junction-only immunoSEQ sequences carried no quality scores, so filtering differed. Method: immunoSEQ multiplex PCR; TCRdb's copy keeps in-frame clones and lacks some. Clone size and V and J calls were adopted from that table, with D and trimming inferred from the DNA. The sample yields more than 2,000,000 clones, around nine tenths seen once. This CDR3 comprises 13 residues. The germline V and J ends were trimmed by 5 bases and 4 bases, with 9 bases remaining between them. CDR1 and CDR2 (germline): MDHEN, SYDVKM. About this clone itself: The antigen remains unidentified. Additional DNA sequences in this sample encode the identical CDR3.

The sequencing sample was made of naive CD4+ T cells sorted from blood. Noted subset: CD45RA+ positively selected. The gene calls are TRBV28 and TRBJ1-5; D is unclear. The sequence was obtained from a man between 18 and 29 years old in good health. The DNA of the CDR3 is TGTGCCAGCAGTCCGGGCCCAAATCAGCCCCAGCATTTT. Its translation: CASSPGPNQPQHF.